Reported below is one TCR beta chain. The sample belongs to a study of cytomegalovirus exposure and HLA in healthy donors. Trimming took 8 bases from V and 0 from J, leaving 11 bases between them. Germline assignment: CDR1 PRHDT and CDR2 FYEKMQ (reference sequence). This CDR3 has 14 residues. TCRdb's copy holds only in-frame clones and misses some; the assay was immunoSEQ multiplex PCR. The table shows hundreds of thousands of clones, with 75% to 90% occurring only once. Sequences were obtained from PBMCs. The origin of this receptor is a woman aged 18-35 years in good health and CMV-seronegative. J is TRBJ1-3 and V is TRBV13, with D perhaps TRBD1 (6 bases). CDR3 amino acids: CASEGGISGNTIYF. CDR3 nucleotides: TGTGCCAGCGAGGGGGGTATCTCTGGAAACACCATATATTTT.